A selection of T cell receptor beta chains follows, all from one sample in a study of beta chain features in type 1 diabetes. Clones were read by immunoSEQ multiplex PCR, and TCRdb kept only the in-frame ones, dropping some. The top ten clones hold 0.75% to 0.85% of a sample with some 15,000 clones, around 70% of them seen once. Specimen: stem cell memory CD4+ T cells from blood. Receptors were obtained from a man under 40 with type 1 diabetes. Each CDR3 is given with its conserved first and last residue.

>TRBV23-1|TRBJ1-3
CASSLLNASSGNTIYF
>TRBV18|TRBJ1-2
CASSLRDRDLRGYTF
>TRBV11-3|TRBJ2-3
CASSLDDTGGDTDTQYF
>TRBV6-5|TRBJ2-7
CASRRTGPRGEQYF
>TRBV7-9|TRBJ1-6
CASSSEQGQSPLHF
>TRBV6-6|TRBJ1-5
CASSSGGSGQPQHF
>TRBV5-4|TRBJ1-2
CASSLEFGTGSAGYTF
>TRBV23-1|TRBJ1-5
CASSQSKFGGWGQPQHF
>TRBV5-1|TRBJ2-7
CASSSGQGGYEQYF
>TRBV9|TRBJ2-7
CASSVGGTHSYEQYF
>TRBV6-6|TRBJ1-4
CASSYSRGNEKLFF
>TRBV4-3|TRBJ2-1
CASSHPGGDEQFF
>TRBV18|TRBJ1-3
CASSPFGQAYSGNTIYF
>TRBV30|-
CAWSYNYEQYF
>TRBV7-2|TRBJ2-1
CASSSGTSIHEQFF
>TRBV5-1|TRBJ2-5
CASSLAPGTGGETQYF
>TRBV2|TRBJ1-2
CASSEGQGARGYTF
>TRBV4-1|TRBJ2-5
CASSPQPSRETQYF
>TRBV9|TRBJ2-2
CASSADRGEGGELFF
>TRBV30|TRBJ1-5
CAWSVQQVLNQPQHF
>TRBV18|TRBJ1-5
CASSPGTTSNQPQHF
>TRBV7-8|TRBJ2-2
CASSLGRGQVPTGELFF
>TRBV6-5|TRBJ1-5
CASSYSQYSNQPQHF
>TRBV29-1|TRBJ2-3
CSVDSVGGGSADTQYF
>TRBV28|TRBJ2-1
CASRSSGVSYNEQFF
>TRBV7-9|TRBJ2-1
CASSLRQGGEQFF
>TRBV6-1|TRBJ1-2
CASTLSDRIGYTF
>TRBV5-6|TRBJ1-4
CASSLHTGEKLFF
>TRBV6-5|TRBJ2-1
CASSLIGRGNEQFF
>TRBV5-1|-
CASSLGQGGDEQYF